This T cell receptor (delta chain) emerged from a study of γδ T cells in repeated Plasmodium falciparum infection. General study results and limits: Vgamma9/Vdelta2+ T cells showed a stable polyclonal repertoire with shared TCRgamma sequences.

TRG and TRD sequences were obtained from every sorted gammadelta sample. TCRdb applied CATT to the multiplex PCR reads for clone calling. Here the sample spans roughly 93,000 delta-chain clones, under 1.5% being singletons. Vgamma9/Vdelta2+ and Vdelta2-negative gammadelta T cells were flow-sorted from PBMC for bulk sequencing. This clone is medium-sized by share. Its target is unknown. V dropped 5 bases and J dropped 2; count of bases not matched to a gene: 1. This CDR3 has 16 residues. Germline CDR1 reads GEAIGNYY; CDR2 reads EKD. The chain couples TRDV2 to TRDJ3; 11 bases are shared with TRDD3. The origin of this receptor is a pool of human donors (malaria-infected and uninfected, not separated). The sample consisted of gamma-delta T cells from blood. DNA of the CDR3: TGTGCCTGTGTACTGGGGGATACCTGGGACACCCGACAGATGTTTTTC. Protein: CACVLGDTWDTRQMFF.